These 8 T cell receptor beta chains were all obtained from the same sample, sequenced in a study of shared clonotypes between healthy human individuals. Selected positively for CCR7 and CD45RO-negative, naive CD8 cells excluded terminally differentiated effector memory CD45RA+ cells. TCRdb keeps only in-frame clones here, not all; method: immunoSEQ multiplex PCR. The sample records some 2 million clones, about 95% being singletons. The material sequenced was naive CD8+ T cells sorted from blood. These receptors came from a man between 18 and 29 years old in good health.

About this clone: This sample also contains other DNA sequences that code for the same CDR3. The chain recombines TRBV7-2 with TRBJ2-7; TRBD2 matches 11 bases. Germline trimming cut 5 bases from V and 3 bases from J; bases unmatched to any gene: 3. The CDR3 totals 14 residues. Germline values: CDR1 SGHTA, CDR2 FQGNSA. For the CDR3, the DNA is TGTGCCAGCAGCCAAGGACTAGCGGGCTACGAGCAGTACTTC. Residues: CASSQGLAGYEQYF.

V gene TRBV7-9 combines with J gene TRBJ2-7; 7 nucleotides agree with TRBD1. Germline values: CDR1 SEHNR, CDR2 FQNEAQ (reference sequence). The CDR3 is 13 amino acids. The ends lost 10 bases at V and 4 bases at J; junction bases unmatched: 10. CDR3 nucleotide sequence: TGTGCCACCACAGGGGCTAGGTCGTACGAGCAGTACTTC. Translation: CATTGARSYEQYF.

The CDR3: CASMTGGTEAFF. The CDR3 DNA reads TGTGCCAGCATGACTGGTGGGACTGAAGCTTTCTTT. The J gene is TRBJ1-1, the V gene TRBV2; D call uncertain. Between the trimmed V and J ends, which lost 7 bases and 5 bases, there was a span of 11 bases. Germline-derived CDR1 and CDR2 are SNHLY and FYNNEI. CDR3 length: 12 residues.

The count of this clone is one. This chain links TRBV4-3 with TRBJ2-7; D unresolved. Per the germline V gene, CDR1 is LGHNA and CDR2 is YSLEER. The ends were cut back, 2 bases at V and 2 bases at J, with 10 bases in the middle. The CDR3 length is 14 residues. The CDR3 loop reads CASSQSTDTYEQYF. The DNA of the CDR3 is TGCGCCAGCAGCCAATCGACGGATACCTACGAGCAGTACTTC.

This chain connects TRBV7-9 to TRBJ2-3; 9 bases match TRBD2. CDR1 is SEHNR, CDR2 FQNEAQ, per germline (reference sequence). This CDR3 has 16 amino acids. Trimming removed 5 bases from V and 2 bases from J; junction bases left unmatched: 8. The CDR3 DNA is TGTGCCAGCAGCCCGGGGCTAGCGGGGATCACAGATACGCAGTATTTT. Its protein product is CASSPGLAGITDTQYF.

This chain links TRBV29-1 with TRBJ1-4; no reliable D call. CDR1 SQVTM and CDR2 ANQGSEA come from the germline V gene. Trimming cost V 5 bases and J 5 bases, with 6 bases left between them. This CDR3 comprises 11 residues. For the CDR3, the DNA is TGCAGCGTTTGGGAGAATGAAAAACTGTTTTTT. Translated, it gives CSVWENEKLFF.

V gene TRBV11-1 combines with J gene TRBJ2-2; D is unclear. The germline CDR1 and CDR2 sequences are SGHAT and FQDESV (reference sequence). This CDR3 region has 14 residues. Trimming took 5 bases from V and 0 from J, leaving 7 bases between them. CDR3 region: CASSKSPNTGELFF. In nucleotides, the CDR3 is TGTGCCAGCAGCAAAAGTCCGAACACCGGGGAGCTGTTTTTT. The full variable domain, rest sourced from reference TRBV11-1 and TRBJ2-2, is EAEVAQSPRYKITEKSQAVAFWCDPISGHATLYWYRQILGQGPELLVQFQDESVVDDSQLPKDRFSAERLKGVDSTLKIQPAELGDSAMYLCASSKSPNTGELFFGEGSRLTVL.

This clone was seen just once. The V and J genes are TRBV7-9 and TRBJ2-1; D remains ambiguous. In germline, CDR1 is SEHNR, CDR2 FQNEAQ (reference sequence). V was shortened by 1 base and J by 6 bases, with 7 bases between the two germline ends. The length of the CDR3 is 13 residues. Here the CDR3 reads CASSLDSSNEQFF. DNA of the CDR3: TGTGCCAGCAGCTTAGATAGTAGCAATGAGCAGTTCTTC.